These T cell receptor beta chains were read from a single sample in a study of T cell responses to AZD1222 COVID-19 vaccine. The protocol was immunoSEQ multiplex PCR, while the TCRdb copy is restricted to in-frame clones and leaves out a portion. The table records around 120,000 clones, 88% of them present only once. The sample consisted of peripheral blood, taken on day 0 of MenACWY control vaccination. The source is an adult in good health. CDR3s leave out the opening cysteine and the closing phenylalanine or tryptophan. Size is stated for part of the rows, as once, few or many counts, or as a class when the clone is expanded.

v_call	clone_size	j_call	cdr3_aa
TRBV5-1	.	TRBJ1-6	ASSLAGRRFSPLH
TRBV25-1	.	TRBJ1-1	ASGVGWGTEAF
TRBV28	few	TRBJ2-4	ASSLGDPVAKNIQY
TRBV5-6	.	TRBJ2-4	ASSDLDKNIQY
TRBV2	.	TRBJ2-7	ASKQFGGLDLNEQY
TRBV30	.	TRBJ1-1	AWRGTPNRGTEAF
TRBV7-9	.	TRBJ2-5	ASLRVGETQY
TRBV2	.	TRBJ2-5	ASTLARGGTQY
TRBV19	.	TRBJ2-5	ASAGTYRETQY
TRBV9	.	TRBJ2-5	ASSVLAGGLQETQY
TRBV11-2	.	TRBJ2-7	ASRLAGSSYEQY
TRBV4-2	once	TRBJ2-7	ASSRRGEQY
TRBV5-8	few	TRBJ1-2	ASSLEVVGGYGYT
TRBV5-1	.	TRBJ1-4	ASSLAKGEKLF
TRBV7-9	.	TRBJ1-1	ASSLDRGWNTEAF
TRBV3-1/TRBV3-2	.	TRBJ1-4	ASSQGGGASEKLF
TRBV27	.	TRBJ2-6	ASSLFPPGQGRSGANVLT
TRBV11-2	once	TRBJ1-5	ASSLTTGNQPQH
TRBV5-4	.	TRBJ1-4	ASSSGLDRSNEKLF
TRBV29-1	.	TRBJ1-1	SVERGQGWSTEAF
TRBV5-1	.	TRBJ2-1	ASSLDYSGRAVYNEQF
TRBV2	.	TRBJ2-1	ASSLQGNEQF
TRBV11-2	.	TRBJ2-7	ASSLEGGGHEQY
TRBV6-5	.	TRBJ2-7	ATRQGSYEQY
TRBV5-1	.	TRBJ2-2	ASSFLGTSLTGELF
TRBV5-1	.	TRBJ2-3	ASSARLAGEQY
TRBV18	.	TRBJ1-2	ASSQGLSYGYT
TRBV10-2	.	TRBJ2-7	ASKSPGVSSYEQY
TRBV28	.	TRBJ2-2	ASSPGTRRFTGELF
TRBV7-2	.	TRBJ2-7	ASSPRTLQRYEQY
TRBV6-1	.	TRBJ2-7	ASSEDGFRLYEQY
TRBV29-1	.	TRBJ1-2	SVEITGTWGYT
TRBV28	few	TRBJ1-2	ASSPGLRYT
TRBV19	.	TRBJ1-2	ASRAGGGGHGYT
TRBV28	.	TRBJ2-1	ASGLTGGNNEQF
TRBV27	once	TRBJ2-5	ASRTSGRGQETQY
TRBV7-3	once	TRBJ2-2	ASSLRPNTGELF
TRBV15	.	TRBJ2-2	ATSRTGELF